These 22 T cell receptor beta chains came from one sample sequenced in a study of T cells after yellow fever vaccination. TCRdb recomputed calls from the 5' RACE reads with MiXCR, one row per CDR3 protein. Among a few hundred thousand distinct CDR3 sequences listed, 6.2% were seen once. Sequences were derived from PBMCs, sampled 5 days after the yellow fever booster vaccination. The receptors stem from a man aged 25 to 40 who received the YFV17D yellow fever vaccine.

This clonotype occurred many times. The V and J genes are TRBV5-1 and TRBJ2-1, with D unclear. The CDR3 covers 14 residues. Germline loops: CDR1 SGHRS, CDR2 YFSETQ. Trimming shortened V by 0 bases and J by 3 bases, and 7 bases separated the two germline ends. CDR3 DNA sequence: TGCGCCAGCAGCTTGGGAATGCTCTACAATGAGCAGTTCTTC. It specifies CASSLGMLYNEQFF.

The chain is built from TRBV7-2 and TRBJ1-2, with unresolved D. The CDR3 has 14 residues. Germline V CDR1 and CDR2: SGHTA, FQGNSA. Trimming pared 0 bases from V and 6 bases from J, leaving 11 bases between. The CDR3 nucleotides read TGTGCCAGCAGCTTAGCGGGCACCAGCCATGGCTACACCTTC. The encoded protein is CASSLAGTSHGYTF.

This chain links TRBV3-1 with TRBJ1-5; D gene unclear. The CDR3 contains 15 residues. V was trimmed by 5 bases and J by 4 bases, leaving 15 bases between them. The germline V gene has CDR1 LGHDT and CDR2 YNNKEL (reference sequence). As DNA, the CDR3 is TGTGCCAGCAGCGCGCACGGGCGGGATAATCAGCCCCAGCATTTT. Encoded protein: CASSAHGRDNQPQHF.

On this clonotype: Relative to the germline gene, one junction end is altered; a read error may explain this. The J gene is TRBJ2-1, the V gene TRBV7-7; TRBD2 aligns across 7 bases. This CDR3 comprises 17 residues. Looked up from germline, CDR1 is SSHAT and CDR2 is FNYEAQ (reference sequence). CDR3 nucleotide sequence: TGTGCTAGCAGCCCCCTCCTGTTCAGCGGGAAGAGCAATGAGCAGTTCTTC. Encoded protein: CASSPLLFSGKSNEQFF.

The genes are TRBV6-1 and TRBJ2-3, with 8 bases aligning to TRBD2. V gave up 8 bases and J gave up 0 bases; unmatched junction bases: 7. Germline CDR1 is MNHNS and CDR2 is SASEGT. This CDR3 is 15 amino acids long. The CDR3: CASALAVPSTDTQYF. CDR3 DNA: TGTGCCAGCGCACTAGCGGTCCCTAGCACAGATACGCAGTATTTT.

This clonotype was detected only a few times. This chain links TRBV7-6 with TRBJ2-1, with D hard to call. The CDR3 length is 13 residues. In germline, CDR1 is SGHVS, CDR2 FNYEAQ. Trimming cost V 5 bases and J 5 bases, with 10 bases left between them. CDR3 loop: CASSTRLDNEQFF. CDR3 bases: TGTGCCAGCAGCACCCGGTTGGACAATGAGCAGTTCTTC.

This sequence joins TRBV12-3 or TRBV12-4 and TRBJ2-2, with D possibly TRBD2 on 5 matching bases. The CDR3 loop spans 13 amino acids. Trimming cost V 5 bases and J 9 bases, with 13 bases left between them. CDR3 bases: TGTGCCAGCAGTATCACTAGTGTCCGGGAGCTGTTTTTT. As protein: CASSITSVRELFF.

This clonotype was found many times. V and J are TRBV18 and TRBJ2-5; D is uncertain. Trimming removed 0 bases from V and 5 bases from J, with 4 bases in between. Germline CDR1 KGHSH, CDR2 LQKENI. CDR3 length: 12 residues. The CDR3 DNA reads as TGTGCCAGCTCACCACCGTTGGAGACCCAGTACTTC. This sequence encodes CASSPPLETQYF.

The CDR3 DNA sequence: TGTGCCAGCAGCTTATGGGACAGCTACACAGATACGCAGTATTTT. Residues: CASSLWDSYTDTQYF. The chain has TRBV7-9 and TRBJ2-3; 7 bases are a match to TRBD1. The ends lost 2 bases at V and 2 bases at J; junction bases unmatched: 4. The CDR3 has 15 amino acids. The germline V gene encodes CDR1 SEHNR and CDR2 FQNEAQ (reference sequence).

Ten or more counts support this clonotype. The chain recombines TRBV15 with TRBJ2-5; 12 bases align to TRBD2. The germline V gene encodes CDR1 LNHNV and CDR2 YYDKDF (reference sequence). The J segment lost 5 bases and the V segment lost 3 bases, leaving 7 bases of the junction unmatched. The CDR3 length is 16 residues. The CDR3 region is CATSRELAGGGETQYF. CDR3 nucleotides: TGTGCCACCAGCAGGGAACTAGCGGGAGGTGGCGAGACCCAGTACTTC.

This rearrangement joins TRBV13 to TRBJ2-3; D gene uncertain. In germline, CDR1 is PRHDT, CDR2 FYEKMQ (reference sequence). V dropped 1 base and J dropped 0 bases, with 17 bases sitting between them. This CDR3 region has 18 residues. The CDR3: CASSLAAVGSSSTDTQYF. The CDR3 DNA is TGTGCCAGCAGCTTAGCGGCGGTTGGCTCCTCTAGCACAGATACGCAGTATTTT.

This clonotype was recorded at least ten times. The chain carries TRBV11-1 and TRBJ2-1; D uncertain. The CDR3 extends over 13 amino acids. V lost 6 bases to trimming and J lost 0 bases, with 6 bases between them. CDR1 SGHAT and CDR2 FQDESV come from the germline V gene (reference sequence). CDR3: CASRVGSYNEQFF. DNA of the CDR3: TGTGCCAGCAGGGTCGGCTCCTACAATGAGCAGTTCTTC.

This clonotype was detected ten times or more. The chain joins TRBV14 to TRBJ2-7, with TRBD2 matching over 7 bases. Looked up from germline, CDR1 is SGHDN and CDR2 is FVKESK. This CDR3 contains 15 residues. V gave up 5 bases and J gave up 4 bases; unmatched junction bases: 11. CDR3 protein: CASSTPGTTSYEQYF. For the CDR3, the DNA is TGTGCCAGCAGCACCCCCGGGACTACCTCATACGAGCAGTACTTC.

V usage is TRBV27 and J usage is TRBJ2-3; D may be TRBD2 (6 bases). Germline CDR1 reads MNHEY; CDR2 reads SMNVEV (reference sequence). The CDR3 length is 15 residues. V lost 3 bases and J 1 base, leaving 11 bases between the germline ends. In nucleotides, the CDR3 is TGTGCCAGCAGTTTCCGACTAGATCGCACAGATACGCAGTATTTT. It codes for CASSFRLDRTDTQYF.

The V and J genes are TRBV7-8 and TRBJ2-1; perhaps TRBD2 as D (5 bases). Germline-derived CDR1 and CDR2 are SGHVS and FQNEAQ. The CDR3 is made up of 15 amino acids. Trimming stripped 2 bases from V and 7 bases from J, with 15 bases between. CDR3 in amino acids: CASSLLASLWNEQFF. The CDR3 DNA follows: TGTGCCAGCAGCTTACTGGCTAGCTTGTGGAATGAGCAGTTCTTC.

This clonotype was observed many times. The gene calls are TRBV10-3 and TRBJ2-1, with 10 bases aligning to TRBD1. Germline CDR1 and CDR2: ENHRY and SYGVKD. CDR3 length equals 14 residues. J lost 8 bases, V lost 9 bases, and 10 bases had no gene match. The CDR3 is CAIWTGGKGDEQFF. In DNA, the CDR3 is TGTGCCATTTGGACAGGGGGAAAGGGCGATGAGCAGTTCTTC.

The chain couples TRBV6-1 to TRBJ2-7, with 8 bases identical to TRBD1. Per germline, CDR1 MNHNS and CDR2 SASEGT. V dropped 6 bases and J dropped 3; count of bases not matched to a gene: 7. This CDR3 comprises 14 residues. The CDR3 protein is CASRAGQGRYEQYF. The CDR3 DNA reads as TGTGCCAGCAGGGCTGGACAGGGTCGCTACGAGCAGTACTTC.

The chain carries TRBV6-2 or TRBV6-3 and TRBJ2-7; 11 bases are shared with TRBD2. This CDR3 comprises 16 residues. From germline, CDR1 is MNHEY and CDR2 SVGEGT. The V gene end was trimmed by 6 bases and the J gene end by 5 bases; junction bases not matched to a gene: 12. The CDR3 DNA reads TGTGCCAGCAGAACCTCTCGACTAGCGGGAAGCCACGAGCAGTACTTC. It is translated as CASRTSRLAGSHEQYF.

The chain recombines TRBV5-1 with TRBJ2-7; TRBD1 agrees at 9 bases. The CDR3 runs 16 residues. Germline CDR1 is SGHRS and CDR2 is YFSETQ. Unmatched junction bases numbered 4, after V lost 0 bases and J lost 0 bases. CDR3 sequence: CASSLEGTGSSYEQYF. The CDR3 nucleotides are TGCGCCAGCAGCTTGGAGGGGACAGGGAGCTCCTACGAGCAGTACTTC. The full variable domain, with the rest looked up from reference TRBV5-1 and TRBJ2-7, is KAGVTQTPRYLIKTRGQQVTLSCSPISGHRSVSWYQQTPGQGLQFLFEYFSETQRNKGNFPGRFSGRQFSNSRSEMNVSTLELGDSALYLCASSLEGTGSSYEQYFGPGTRLTVT.

This clonotype came up a few times. The CDR3 here is CASSPYGSSGRSSSYNEQFF. CDR3 sequence (DNA): TGCGCCAGCAGCCCTTATGGTTCTAGCGGGAGGAGCAGCTCCTACAATGAGCAGTTCTTC. V and J are TRBV5-1 and TRBJ2-1; 11 positions match TRBD2. Germline CDR1 is SGHRS and CDR2 is YFSETQ. The CDR3 extends over 20 amino acids. V gave up 4 bases and J gave up 0 bases; unmatched junction bases: 15.

This clonotype was counted many times. The chain links TRBV29-1 to TRBJ2-1; 9 bases agree with TRBD2. Germline CDR1 is SQVTM and CDR2 is ANQGSEA. The CDR3 loop spans 16 amino acids. The V and J ends lost 3 bases and 6 bases, in that order; junction bases with no gene match: 12. The CDR3: CSVDSLAGTLVNEQFF. CDR3 nucleotide sequence: TGCAGCGTTGATTCGCTAGCGGGAACCCTTGTCAATGAGCAGTTCTTC.

The chain couples TRBV3-1 to TRBJ2-2, with D perhaps given as TRBD1 or TRBD2 (5 bases each). The CDR3 is 14 residues long. CDR1 is LGHDT and CDR2 is YNNKEL in the germline V gene (reference sequence). V was pared by 7 bases and J by 4 bases, with 13 bases between. The CDR3 protein is CASTHRGVTGELFF. DNA for the CDR3: TGTGCCAGCACCCATCGAGGGGTCACCGGGGAGCTGTTTTTT.